This TCR beta chain appears in the sequencing data of a study of human thymus T cells. Assay used: immunoSEQ multiplex PCR; TCRdb lists only in-frame clones, some missing. The sample holds more than 50,000 clones; approximately 95% are singletons and the top ten take approximately 6%. General study points: What appeared biased in thymic and blood repertoires was the usage of V and J genes.

Germline lookup yields CDR1 LGHNA and CDR2 YNFKEQ. Trimming removed 4 bases from V and 4 bases from J, with 7 bases in between. The CDR3 has 12 amino acids. Concerning this clone itself: What it recognizes is unknown.

Infants served as donors; they were healthy and Finnish and were having corrective surgery for congenital heart defects. Genomic DNA was extracted from every available blood leukocyte. Sequenced: blood. This chain connects TRBV4-2 to TRBJ2-5; no reliable D call. This TCR was recovered from a boy in the first two years of life with a congenital heart defect but otherwise immunologically healthy. The CDR3 coding sequence is TGTGCCAGCAGCCCAAAAGGAGAGACCCAGTACTTC. As protein: CASSPKGETQYF.